These T cell receptor beta chains were read from a single sample in a study of blood T cell repertoires in COVID-19. Produced via immunoSEQ multiplex PCR; TCRdb's table is partial and in-frame only. The table shows some 65,000 clones, with 65% to 80% occurring only once. Sequencing used peripheral blood. The receptors originated from a woman aged 65 to 85 with acute or convalescent COVID-19. CDR3s include the opening cysteine and the closing phenylalanine or tryptophan. D genes are given only for firm matches. Size is omitted from some rows. Given values are once, few, many or a class for expanded clones.

abundance	d_gene	v_gene	j_gene	len	CDR3nt	CDR3aa
-	-	TRBV5-1	TRBJ2-6	19	TGCGCCAGCAGCTTCTCTTTGGGGCAGACCTCCTCTGGGGCCAACGTCCTGACTTTC	CASSFSLGQTSSGANVLTF
few	-	TRBV30	TRBJ1-2	13	TGTGCCTGGAGTTATGCGGGGAACTATGGCTACACCTTC	CAWSYAGNYGYTF
-	TRBD1	TRBV2	TRBJ2-7	16	TGTGCCAGCAAAAGGGGTACAGGGGATAGGTCCTACGAGCAGTACTTC	CASKRGTGDRSYEQYF
-	-	TRBV4-1	TRBJ1-1	15	TGCGCCAGCAGCCTAACCTCGGGTACGAACACTGAAGCTTTCTTT	CASSLTSGTNTEAFF
few	-	TRBV4-1	TRBJ1-2	14	TGCGCCAGCAGCCAAGTTACAGCTACTTATGGCTACACCTTC	CASSQVTATYGYTF
-	-	TRBV19	TRBJ2-3	14	TGTGCCAGTAGTATAGGGGGGGACACAGATACGCAGTATTTT	CASSIGGDTDTQYF
few	-	TRBV19	TRBJ1-2	13	TGTGCCAGTAGTGGTGCCGGGATCTATGGCTACACCTTC	CASSGAGIYGYTF
few	-	TRBV19	TRBJ2-7	12	TGTGCCAGTAGACACCAGGGCTACGAGCAGTACTTC	CASRHQGYEQYF
-	-	TRBV27	TRBJ1-1	14	TGTGCCAGCAGTCGCAGGGGTGGGGGCACTGAAGCTTTCTTT	CASSRRGGGTEAFF
-	TRBD1	TRBV27	TRBJ1-2	12	TGTGCCAGCCGGGACAGGGTAGATGGCTACACCTTC	CASRDRVDGYTF
-	-	TRBV19	TRBJ2-7	15	TGTGCCAGTAGTATTTTTGCGGGTCAAACCTACGAGCAGTACTTC	CASSIFAGQTYEQYF
-	-	TRBV28	TRBJ1-5	14	TGTGCCAGCAGTTACGGACAGATCAATCAGCCCCAGCATTTT	CASSYGQINQPQHF
-	-	TRBV7-2	TRBJ1-4	16	TGTGCCAGCAGCTTGCCCCGGGCAGGGAAGAATGAAAAACTGTTTTTT	CASSLPRAGKNEKLFF
-	-	TRBV3-1/TRBV3-2	TRBJ2-5	13	TGTGCCAGCAGCCAAAGGACTGGAGAGACCCAGTACTTC	CASSQRTGETQYF
few	-	TRBV2	TRBJ2-3	14	TGTGCCAGCAGTTACTCCCAGGCCACAGATACGCAGTATTTT	CASSYSQATDTQYF
-	-	TRBV18	TRBJ1-5	13	TGTGCCAGCTCACCACCCTCTGGTCAGGCCCAGCATTTT	CASSPPSGQAQHF
-	TRBD1	TRBV9	TRBJ2-3	15	TGTGCCAGCAGCGTAAGACAGGGGGCATCAGATACGCAGTATTTT	CASSVRQGASDTQYF
-	-	TRBV20-1	TRBJ1-3	11	TGCAGTGTTGTAAACTTGAACACCATATATTTT	CSVVNLNTIYF
-	-	TRBV19	TRBJ1-1	13	TGTGCCAGTAGTAAGGACAGAAACGCTGAAGCTTTCTTT	CASSKDRNAEAFF
-	TRBD1	TRBV7-2	TRBJ1-6	15	TGTGCCAGCAGCCCCGACAGGGGGTACAATTCACCCCTCCACTTT	CASSPDRGYNSPLHF
-	-	TRBV7-9	TRBJ2-5	15	TGTGCCAGCAGCTTAGATTTTCACGGTCGGGAGACCCAGTACTTC	CASSLDFHGRETQYF
-	-	TRBV7-2	TRBJ2-3	16	TGTGCCAGCCCAGAAGCGGGCGGGGGCCCCACAGATACGCAGTATTTT	CASPEAGGGPTDTQYF
once	-	TRBV19	TRBJ1-1	12	TGTGCCAGTAGTCGGGGGTCTGCTGAAGCTTTCTTT	CASSRGSAEAFF